This is a list of T cell receptor beta chains from one sample in a study of blood T cell repertoires in COVID-19. TCRdb's copy holds only in-frame clones and misses some; the assay was immunoSEQ multiplex PCR. The table includes tens of thousands of clones, 80% to 85% detected once. The sample consisted of peripheral blood. These receptors were collected from a man between 50 and 59 years old with acute or convalescent COVID-19. CDR3s include the opening cysteine and the closing phenylalanine or tryptophan. D genes are given only for firm matches. Size values are once, few and many counts, or a class for expanded clones, and some rows have none.

V gene,D gene,J gene,clone size,CDR3 DNA,CDR3 protein
TRBV18,TRBD1,TRBJ1-2,-,TGTGCCAGCTCACCACCGTCTTTTCAGGGGGTCTATGGCTACACCTTC,CASSPPSFQGVYGYTF
TRBV21-1,-,TRBJ2-2,-,TGTGCCAGCAGCATCAGGGTTGACGGGGAGCTGTTTTTT,CASSIRVDGELFF
TRBV11-1,-,TRBJ2-3,-,TGTGCCAGCAGCCTCGAGCGGCCCGGCACAGATACGCAGTATTTT,CASSLERPGTDTQYF
TRBV4-1,-,TRBJ2-7,-,TGCGCCAGCAGCCAATACCGGGACACCTCCTACGAGCAGTACTTC,CASSQYRDTSYEQYF
TRBV27,TRBD1,TRBJ1-2,-,TGTGCCAGCAGTCCGGGACAGGGCGGGGGCTACACCTTC,CASSPGQGGGYTF
TRBV2,TRBD1,TRBJ2-1,-,TGTGCCAGCAGTGAAAAGGTTGTCAGGACAGGTTACAATGAGCAGTTCTTC,CASSEKVVRTGYNEQFF
TRBV15,TRBD2,TRBJ2-3,-,TGTGCCACCAGCAGCGGGGGGGCCTCAGATACGCAGTATTTT,CATSSGGASDTQYF
TRBV6-6,-,TRBJ2-3,-,TGTGCCAGCAGTCGGGTGGAGGATACGCAGTATTTT,CASSRVEDTQYF
TRBV6-5,-,TRBJ1-6,-,TGTGCCAGCAGTTACTCGACCGGGATCGTGGATTCACCCCTCCACTTT,CASSYSTGIVDSPLHF
TRBV2,-,TRBJ2-3,-,TGTGCCAGCAGGGGCTACTTTAGCACAGATACGCAGTATTTT,CASRGYFSTDTQYF
TRBV6-5,TRBD1,TRBJ2-3,-,TGTGCCAGCAGTTACGCCTGGGACAGGGGGTCAGATACGCAGTATTTT,CASSYAWDRGSDTQYF
TRBV5-1,-,TRBJ1-3,-,TGCGCCAGCAGACCTCAGACCGGGACTGGAAACACCATATATTTT,CASRPQTGTGNTIYF
TRBV28,TRBD2,TRBJ2-3,-,TGTGCCAGCAGTCTCCTAGCGGGAGCCGAGGCAGATACGCAGTATTTT,CASSLLAGAEADTQYF
TRBV2,TRBD2,TRBJ2-5,-,TGTGCCTCCAGGGAGGGCTGGGAGACCCAGTACTTC,CASREGWETQYF
TRBV3-1/TRBV3-2,-,TRBJ1-4,-,TGTGCCAGCAGCGGGCTCACTAATGAAAAACTGTTTTTT,CASSGLTNEKLFF
TRBV25-1,TRBD2,TRBJ2-1,-,TGTGCCAGCAGTGAAAGGGGACTAGCGGGGAAGCAGTTCTTC,CASSERGLAGKQFF
TRBV7-2,TRBD2,TRBJ2-5,-,TGTGCCAGCAGCAATCTAGCGGGGGGGTTTCGCGAGACCCAGTACTTC,CASSNLAGGFRETQYF
TRBV2,TRBD2,TRBJ2-1,-,TGTGCCAGCAGGCCGGGACTAGCGGGAGTAAAGGAGCAGTTCTTC,CASRPGLAGVKEQFF
TRBV5-8,TRBD1,TRBJ1-1,few,TGTGCCAGCAGCTCTGGGACAGGGAGAGGCACTGAAGCTTTCTTT,CASSSGTGRGTEAFF
TRBV27,TRBD1,TRBJ1-4,-,TGTGCCAGCAGCGGACCGGGACAGGGGGAAGAGGGCGAAAAACTGTTTTTT,CASSGPGQGEEGEKLFF